This passage covers 23 T cell receptor beta chains from one sample sequenced in a study of blood T cells in healthy people across ages. The authors ran a second PCR of about 7 to 11 cycles using a sample-barcoded 5' primer and a J-beta primer mix. TCRdb re-analysed the 5' RACE reads in MiXCR, keeping a single row per CDR3 protein. The table lists over a million distinct CDR3 sequences, around 55% of them singletons. The sequencing sample was made of blood. These receptors all stem from a man between 18 and 29 years old in good health.

Details on this clonotype: Germline is not matched at one junction end, which may reflect a read error. The chain recombines TRBV7-2 with TRBJ2-5; TRBD2 matches 8 bases. CDR3 length: 13 amino acids. Germline V CDR1 and CDR2: SGHTA, FQGNSA. CDR3 in amino acids: CASSLAGWETQYF. CDR3 DNA sequence: TGTGCCAGCAGTTTAGCGGGATGGGAGACCCAGTACTTC.

DNA for the CDR3: TGTGCCAGCAGTTTCTACGGGAATACTGAAGCTTTCTTT. Translated: CASSFYGNTEAFF. This sequence joins TRBV28 and TRBJ1-1, with D hard to call. V lost 3 bases and J 5 bases, leaving 10 bases between the germline ends. CDR1 and CDR2 from the germline V gene are MDHEN and SYDVKM. The CDR3 is 13 residues long.

The chain employs TRBV25-1 and TRBJ2-3, with 13 bases aligning to TRBD2. CDR3 length: 17 residues. V gave up 1 base and J gave up 3 bases; unmatched junction bases: 4. The V gene's germline CDR1 is MGHDK and CDR2 SYGVNS. Here the CDR3 reads CASSELGLAGATDTQYF. CDR3 DNA sequence: TGTGCCAGCAGTGAATTAGGACTAGCGGGGGCTACAGATACGCAGTATTTT. Full variable domain (remainder filled in from reference TRBV25-1 and TRBJ2-3): EADIYQTPRYLVIGTGKKITLECSQTMGHDKMYWYQQDPGMELHLIHYSYGVNSTEKGDLSSESTVSRIRTEHFPLTLESARPSHTSQYLCASSELGLAGATDTQYFGPGTRLTVL.

CDR3 region: CASSQDGGDMETQYF. The CDR3 region has the DNA TGCGCCAGCAGCCAAGACGGGGGAGATATGGAGACCCAGTACTTC. The chain has TRBV4-3 and TRBJ2-5, with a weak D call TRBD2 (6 bases). This CDR3 spans 15 amino acids. CDR1 and CDR2 (germline): LGHNA, YSLEER. Trimming shortened V by 0 bases and J by 5 bases, and 13 bases separated the two germline ends.

This clonotype was detected only a few times. The chain links TRBV27 to TRBJ2-1; D remains unclear. The germline V gene encodes CDR1 MNHEY and CDR2 SMNVEV (reference sequence). V gave up 3 bases and J gave up 3 bases, with 9 bases separating them. The CDR3 contains 14 residues. The CDR3 DNA is TGTGCCAGCAGTTTCCAAACCCACTACAATGAGCAGTTCTTC. This gives the protein CASSFQTHYNEQFF.

The CDR3: CSARALVSDNEQFF. The CDR3 DNA is TGCAGTGCTAGAGCCCTGGTTTCCGACAATGAGCAGTTCTTC. This chain joins TRBV20-1 and TRBJ2-1; D is ambiguous. CDR3 length: 14 amino acids. CDR1 DFQATT and CDR2 SNEGSKA come from the germline V gene (reference sequence). Trimming shortened V by 1 base and J by 5 bases, and 12 bases separated the two germline ends.

This rearrangement joins TRBV25-1 to TRBJ2-1; maybe TRBD2 (6 bases). This CDR3 is built from 14 residues. Deletions cut 6 bases from V and 1 base from J, with 10 bases between. CDR1 and CDR2 from the germline V gene are MGHDK and SYGVNS. The CDR3 sequence is CASRTSGSYNEQFF. The CDR3 DNA follows: TGTGCCAGCAGGACCAGCGGGTCCTACAATGAGCAGTTCTTC.

This clonotype was recorded many times. This sequence joins TRBV7-8 and TRBJ1-5; D gene uncertain. CDR1 is SGHVS, CDR2 FQNEAQ, per germline. This CDR3 comprises 15 residues. V was shortened by 3 bases and J by 3 bases, with 12 bases between the two germline ends. CDR3 nucleotide sequence: TGTGCCAGCAGCTTTCAACGGAGGTACAATCAGCCCCAGCATTTT. This encodes CASSFQRRYNQPQHF.

The table lists this clonotype with a count of one. This chain joins TRBV3-1 and TRBJ2-3, with 7 bases fitting TRBD1. The CDR3 is 19 residues long. Germline V gene data show CDR1 as LGHDT and CDR2 as YNNKEL (reference sequence). The V gene end was trimmed by 1 base and the J gene end by 0 bases; junction bases not matched to a gene: 13. The CDR3 here is CASSQVPGQIPPSTDTQYF. CDR3 nucleotide sequence: TGTGCCAGCAGCCAAGTGCCGGGACAGATACCTCCTAGCACAGATACGCAGTATTTT.

The chain's CDR3 is CSVDTGTSSSYEQYF. DNA of the CDR3: TGCAGCGTTGACACCGGGACTAGCAGTTCCTACGAGCAGTACTTC. This sequence joins TRBV29-1 and TRBJ2-7, with 9 nucleotides matching TRBD2. Germline lookup yields CDR1 SQVTM and CDR2 ANQGSEA. The CDR3 spans 15 residues. The J segment lost 1 base and the V segment lost 3 bases, leaving 7 bases of the junction unmatched.

There are a few counts of this clonotype. This chain connects TRBV9 to TRBJ2-7, with D perhaps matching TRBD1 or TRBD2 (7 bases each). CDR3 size: 15 residues. From germline, CDR1 is SGDLS and CDR2 YYNGEE. V shed 5 bases and J shed 0 bases, with 15 bases lying between them. The CDR3 loop is CASSVGGGNSYEQYF. The CDR3 nucleotides read TGTGCCAGCAGTGTGGGAGGGGGCAACTCCTACGAGCAGTACTTC.

In this sample, this clonotype turned up a few times. The chain has TRBV3-1 and TRBJ2-5; D unresolved. Germline-derived CDR1 and CDR2 are LGHDT and YNNKEL (reference sequence). This CDR3 contains 15 residues. Between the trimmed V and J ends, which lost 0 bases and 5 bases, there was a span of 13 bases. The CDR3 reads CASSQDVGLVETQYF. The CDR3 nucleotides are TGTGCCAGCAGCCAAGATGTTGGGTTAGTGGAGACCCAGTACTTC.

The rearrangement uses TRBV4-1 and TRBJ2-3; perhaps TRBD2 as D (5 bases). Germline assignment: CDR1 MGHRA and CDR2 YSYEKL. V gave up 6 bases and J gave up 4 bases, with 14 bases separating them. The CDR3 length is 14 residues. The CDR3 sequence: CASSPTAGSDTQYF. CDR3 coding DNA: TGCGCCAGCAGTCCCACCGCGGGTTCAGATACGCAGTATTTT.

This chain joins TRBV20-1 and TRBJ2-2, with 13 bases that match TRBD2. The germline V gene has CDR1 DFQATT and CDR2 SNEGSKA (reference sequence). The V segment lost 5 bases and the J segment 4 bases; nucleotides outside the gene matches: 4. CDR3 length: 15 residues. This chain's CDR3 is CSAGLAGAPTGELFF. The CDR3 bases are TGCAGTGCTGGACTAGCGGGAGCCCCCACCGGGGAGCTGTTTTTT.

This chain links TRBV6-5 with TRBJ2-7; D is undetermined. The germline CDR1 and CDR2 sequences are MNHEY and SVGAGI. Trimming took 5 bases from V and 3 from J, leaving 11 bases between them. The CDR3 spans 13 residues. CDR3 region: CASSHPGFYEQYF. In DNA form, the CDR3 reads TGTGCCAGCAGTCACCCCGGATTCTACGAGCAGTACTTC.

The chain couples TRBV5-1 to TRBJ2-5; D remains unclear. V gave up 1 base and J gave up 1 base, with 14 bases separating them. The CDR3 contains 16 residues. Germline V CDR1 and CDR2: SGHRS, YFSETQ. CDR3 sequence (DNA): TGCGCCAGCAGCTTGATCAGCGAGCGTCCCCAAGAGACCCAGTACTTC. Amino acids: CASSLISERPQETQYF.

This chain uses TRBV20-1 with TRBJ2-5, with 7 bases that match TRBD1. The CDR3 contains 14 residues. Losses at the gene ends were 3 bases for V and 1 base for J; bases not matched to a gene: 5. Germline loops: CDR1 DFQATT, CDR2 SNEGSKA (reference sequence). CDR3 coding DNA: TGCAGTGCTAGTGGCGGACAGGTCCAAGAGACCCAGTACTTC. Encoded protein: CSASGGQVQETQYF.

This rearrangement joins TRBV12-5 to TRBJ2-5; D is unclear. Between the trimmed V and J ends, which lost 0 bases and 5 bases, there was a span of 1 base. Germline values: CDR1 LGHNT, CDR2 FRNRAP. This CDR3 comprises 11 residues. The CDR3, as DNA: TGTGCTAGTGGTTTGGTCGAGACCCAGTACTTC. Amino acids: CASGLVETQYF. The whole variable domain, remainder taken from reference TRBV12-5 and TRBJ2-5, is DARVTQTPRHKVTEMGQEVTMRCQPILGHNTVFWYRQTMMQGLELLAYFRNRAPLDDSGMPKDRFSAEMPDATLATLKIQPSEPRDSAVYFCASGLVETQYFGPGTRLLVL.

The chain links TRBV4-1 to TRBJ2-1; D possibly corresponds to TRBD1 (5 bases). The V end lost 2 bases, the J end lost 9 bases, and 14 bases lay between the germline ends. Germline V gives CDR1 MGHRA, CDR2 YSYEKL. The CDR3 loop spans 14 amino acids. CDR3 amino acids: CASSQPALRGEQFF. The CDR3 DNA sequence: TGCGCCAGCAGCCAACCGGCGTTAAGGGGTGAGCAGTTCTTC.

A few counts support this clonotype. The chain has TRBV10-3 and TRBJ2-1; D may be TRBD2 (6 bases). V was trimmed by 0 bases and J by 8 bases, leaving 14 bases between them. Germline V lookup: CDR1 ENHRY, CDR2 SYGVKD. The CDR3 is made up of 15 amino acids. CDR3 DNA sequence: TGTGCCATCAGTGAGTCGGGGGGTGGAATACATGAGCAGTTCTTC. Translated, it gives CAISESGGGIHEQFF.

The CDR3 loop reads CASGLSQHSGGFTDTQYF. DNA of the CDR3: TGTGCCAGCGGCCTATCCCAACACAGCGGGGGGTTCACAGATACGCAGTATTTT. V and J are TRBV11-2 and TRBJ2-3; 9 nucleotides agree with TRBD2. The J segment lost 2 bases and the V segment lost 8 bases, leaving 17 bases of the junction unmatched. CDR1 is SGHAT, CDR2 FQNNGV, per germline. The CDR3 runs to 18 residues.

The V gene is TRBV11-2, the J gene TRBJ2-7; TRBD2 agrees at 7 bases. Germline CDR1 and CDR2: SGHAT and FQNNGV. There are 14 residues in the CDR3. Trimming cost V 5 bases and J 2 bases; bases outside gene matches: 6. This CDR3 reads CASSPGGSPYEQYF. CDR3 sequence (DNA): TGTGCCAGCAGCCCTGGCGGGAGTCCCTACGAGCAGTACTTC.

This chain joins TRBV6-6 and TRBJ2-3; D is undetermined. The CDR3 runs to 12 residues. The V gene's germline CDR1 is MNHNY and CDR2 SVGAGI (reference sequence). The V end lost 2 bases, the J end lost 10 bases, and 10 bases lay between the germline ends. CDR3 sequence reads: CASSYHSGAQYF. The DNA for the CDR3 is TGTGCCAGCAGTTACCATAGTGGGGCGCAGTATTTT.